This note documents a single T cell receptor (beta chain) sequence. Antigen specificity is unknown. These data come from a study of identifying expanded T cells in peripheral blood. Whole-study results and caveats: Differentially abundant clones: roughly 1.3 between replicates, 16.4 at around 2 weeks, approximately 19 at four. Clone count variance between approximately 2-week samples rose with total template count.

No infections or other immune events were documented during collection. Looked up from germline, CDR1 is SGHTA and CDR2 is FQGTGA. Trimming took off 6 bases at V and 8 bases at J, with 14 bases between the two ends. The CDR3 is made up of 13 amino acids. This table comes from immunoSEQ multiplex PCR, and its TCRdb copy is limited to in-frame clones, with some not included. The sample carries around 63,000 clones, 87% recorded once. This sequence was found in a person aged 18 to 75 in good health. The material sequenced was blood. The gene calls are TRBV7-3 and TRBJ2-1; tentative D call: TRBD1 (7 bases). The chain's CDR3 is CASRADRDYEQFF. The CDR3 bases are TGTGCCAGCAGGGCCGACAGGGACTATGAGCAGTTCTTC.